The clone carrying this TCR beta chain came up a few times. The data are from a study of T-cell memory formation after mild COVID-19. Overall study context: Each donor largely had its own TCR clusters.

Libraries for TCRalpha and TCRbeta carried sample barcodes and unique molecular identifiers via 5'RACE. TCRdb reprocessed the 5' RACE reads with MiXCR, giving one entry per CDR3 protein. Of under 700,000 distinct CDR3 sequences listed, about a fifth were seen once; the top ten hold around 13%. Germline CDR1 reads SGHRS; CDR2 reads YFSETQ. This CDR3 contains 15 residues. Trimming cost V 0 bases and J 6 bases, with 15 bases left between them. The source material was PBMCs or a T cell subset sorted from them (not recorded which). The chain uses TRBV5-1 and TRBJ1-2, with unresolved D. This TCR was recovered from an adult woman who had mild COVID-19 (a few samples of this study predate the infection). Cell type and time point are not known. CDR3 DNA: TGCGCCAGCAGCTTGGGCCGGAGAGCCCATAATGGCTACACCTTC. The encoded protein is CASSLGRRAHNGYTF.